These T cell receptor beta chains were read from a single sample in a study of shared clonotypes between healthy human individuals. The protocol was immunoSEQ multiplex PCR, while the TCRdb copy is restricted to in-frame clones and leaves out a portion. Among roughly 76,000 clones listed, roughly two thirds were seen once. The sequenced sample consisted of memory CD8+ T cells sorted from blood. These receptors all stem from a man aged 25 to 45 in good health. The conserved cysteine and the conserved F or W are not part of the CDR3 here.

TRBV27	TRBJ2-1	ASSKGLAGGNEQF
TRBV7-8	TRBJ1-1	ASSAGTGKNTEAF
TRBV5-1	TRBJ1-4	ASRERGVSNEKLF
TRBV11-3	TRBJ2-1	ASSATSGTIINEQF
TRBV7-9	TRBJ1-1	ASSLPASNTEAF
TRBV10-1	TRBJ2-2	ASSERGLAEQRLGTGELF
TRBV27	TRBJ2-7	ASSKRFGGASYEQY
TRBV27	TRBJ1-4	ASRGMGKLF
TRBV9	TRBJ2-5	ASSVERGAKTQY
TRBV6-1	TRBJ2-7	ASSSQQGYEQY
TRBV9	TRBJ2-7	ASSAGLAAEQY
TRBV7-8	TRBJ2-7	ASSRLGTGLEQY
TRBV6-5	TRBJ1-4	ASSYGGATNEKLF
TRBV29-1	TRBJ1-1	SSYGGENTEAF
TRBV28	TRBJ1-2	ASGQDYGYT
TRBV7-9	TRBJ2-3	ASSLYPTGGKADTQY
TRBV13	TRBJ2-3	ASSLRDPAGLTDTQY
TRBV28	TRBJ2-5	ASSLLAGDMETQY
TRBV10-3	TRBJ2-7	AINKDTGNRYEQY
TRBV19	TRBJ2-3	ASSIVGTGSTDTQY
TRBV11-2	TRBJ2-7	ASSFPTRGLHEQY
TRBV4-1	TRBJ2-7	ASSQDPSGTYEQY
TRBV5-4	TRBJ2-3	ASSQGGGSTDTQY
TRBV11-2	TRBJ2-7	ASSLAFPEYEQY
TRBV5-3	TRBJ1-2	ASSSTASNYGYT
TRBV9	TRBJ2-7	ASSSSRAGYEQY
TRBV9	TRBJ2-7	ASKGASYEQY
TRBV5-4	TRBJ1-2	ASSLPRMNIYGYT
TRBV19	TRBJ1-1	ASSSQGATEAF
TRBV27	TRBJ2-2	AAGQGWVGELF
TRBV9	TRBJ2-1	ASSVEEFSYNEQF
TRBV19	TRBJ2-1	ASSRQGSVTPSSYNEQF
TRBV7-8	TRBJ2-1	ASSLVLAGGDNEQF
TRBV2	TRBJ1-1	ASSSTGLDTEAF
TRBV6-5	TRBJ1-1	ASSYFGNTEAF
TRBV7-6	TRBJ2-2	ASSVPYSNTGELF
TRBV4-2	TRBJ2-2	ASSDSGRATGELF
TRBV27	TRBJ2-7	ASSLRLPGLAGPYEQY
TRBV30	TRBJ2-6	AVGLAGGSGANVLT
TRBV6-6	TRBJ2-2	ASSYLVGGELF
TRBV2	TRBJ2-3	ASSGGRAGVHTDTQY
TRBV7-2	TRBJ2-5	ASSQRGSAGRETQY
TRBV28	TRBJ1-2	ASRNLGYGYT
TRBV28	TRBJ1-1	AIEAGGHTEAF
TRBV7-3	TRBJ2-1	ASSLYLAGDHEQF
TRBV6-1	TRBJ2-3	ASSYRETDTQY
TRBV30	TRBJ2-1	AWRARLDVHWF
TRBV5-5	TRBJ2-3	ASNQPGLGPDTQY
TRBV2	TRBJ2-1	ASSGLAGSNEQF
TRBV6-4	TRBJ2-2	ASSDEVSVPSTGELF